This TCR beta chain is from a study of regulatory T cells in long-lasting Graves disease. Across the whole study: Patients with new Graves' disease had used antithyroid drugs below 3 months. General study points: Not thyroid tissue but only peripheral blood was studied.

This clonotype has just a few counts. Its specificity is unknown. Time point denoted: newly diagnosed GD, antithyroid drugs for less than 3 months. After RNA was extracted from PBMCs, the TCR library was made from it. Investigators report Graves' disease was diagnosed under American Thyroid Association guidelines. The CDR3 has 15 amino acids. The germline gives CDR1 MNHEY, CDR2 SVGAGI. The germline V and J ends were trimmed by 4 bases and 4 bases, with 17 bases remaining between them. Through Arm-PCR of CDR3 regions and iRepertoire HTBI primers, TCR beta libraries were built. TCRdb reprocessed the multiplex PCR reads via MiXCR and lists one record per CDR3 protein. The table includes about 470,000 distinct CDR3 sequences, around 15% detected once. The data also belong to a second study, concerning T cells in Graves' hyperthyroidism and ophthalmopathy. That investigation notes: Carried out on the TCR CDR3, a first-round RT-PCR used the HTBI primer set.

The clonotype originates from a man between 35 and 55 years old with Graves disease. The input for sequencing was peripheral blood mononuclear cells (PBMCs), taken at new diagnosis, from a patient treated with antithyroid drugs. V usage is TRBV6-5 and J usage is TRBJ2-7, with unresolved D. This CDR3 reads CASSSSDRSRYEQYF. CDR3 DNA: TGTGCCAGCAGTTCATCGGACCGGTCAAGGTACGAGCAGTACTTC.